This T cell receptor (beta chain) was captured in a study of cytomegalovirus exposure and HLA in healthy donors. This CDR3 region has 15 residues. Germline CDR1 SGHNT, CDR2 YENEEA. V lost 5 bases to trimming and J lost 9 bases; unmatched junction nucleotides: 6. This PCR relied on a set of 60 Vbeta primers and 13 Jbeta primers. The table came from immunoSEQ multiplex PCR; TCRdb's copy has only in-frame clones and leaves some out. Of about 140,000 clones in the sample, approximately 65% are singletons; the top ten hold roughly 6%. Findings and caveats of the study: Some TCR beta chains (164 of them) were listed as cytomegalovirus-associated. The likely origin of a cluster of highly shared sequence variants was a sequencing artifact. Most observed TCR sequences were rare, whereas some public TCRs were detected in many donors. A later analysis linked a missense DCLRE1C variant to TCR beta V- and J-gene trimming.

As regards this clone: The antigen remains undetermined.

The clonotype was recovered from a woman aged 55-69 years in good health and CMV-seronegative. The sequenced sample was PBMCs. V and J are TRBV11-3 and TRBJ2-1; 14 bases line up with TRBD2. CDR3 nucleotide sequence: TGTGCCAGCAGCACCGGGACTAGCGGGAGAGTTGAGCAGTTCTTC. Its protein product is CASSTGTSGRVEQFF.